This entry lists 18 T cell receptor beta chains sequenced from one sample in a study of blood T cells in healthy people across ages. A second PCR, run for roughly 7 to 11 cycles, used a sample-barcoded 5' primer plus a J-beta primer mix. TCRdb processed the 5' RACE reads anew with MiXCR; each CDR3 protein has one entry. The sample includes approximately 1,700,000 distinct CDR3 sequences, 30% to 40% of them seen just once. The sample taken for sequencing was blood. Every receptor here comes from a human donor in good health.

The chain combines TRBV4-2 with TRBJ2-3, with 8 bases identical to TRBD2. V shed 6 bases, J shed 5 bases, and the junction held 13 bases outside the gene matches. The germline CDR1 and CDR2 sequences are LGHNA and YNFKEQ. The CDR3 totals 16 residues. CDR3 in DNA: TGTGCCAGCAGACTACTAGACGGGGGGGAAGTAGATACGCAGTATTTT. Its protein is CASRLLDGGEVDTQYF.

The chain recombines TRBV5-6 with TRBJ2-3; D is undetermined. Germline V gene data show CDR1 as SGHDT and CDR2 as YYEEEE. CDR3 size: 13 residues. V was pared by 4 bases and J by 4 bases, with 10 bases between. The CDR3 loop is CASSPCGADTQYF. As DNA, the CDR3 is TGTGCCAGCAGCCCATGTGGGGCAGATACGCAGTATTTT.

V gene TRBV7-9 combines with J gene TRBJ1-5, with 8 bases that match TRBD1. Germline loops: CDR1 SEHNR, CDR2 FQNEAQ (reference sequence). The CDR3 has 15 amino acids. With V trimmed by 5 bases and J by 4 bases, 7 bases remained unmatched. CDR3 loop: CASSRWDRPNQPQHF. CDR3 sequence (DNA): TGTGCCAGCAGCCGATGGGACAGGCCTAATCAGCCCCAGCATTTT. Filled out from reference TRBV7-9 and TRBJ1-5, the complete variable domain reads DTGVSQNPRHKITKRGQNVTFRCDPISEHNRLYWYRQTLGQGPEFLTYFQNEAQLEKSRLLSDRFSAERPKGSFSTLEIQRTEQGDSAMYLCASSRWDRPNQPQHFGDGTRLSIL.

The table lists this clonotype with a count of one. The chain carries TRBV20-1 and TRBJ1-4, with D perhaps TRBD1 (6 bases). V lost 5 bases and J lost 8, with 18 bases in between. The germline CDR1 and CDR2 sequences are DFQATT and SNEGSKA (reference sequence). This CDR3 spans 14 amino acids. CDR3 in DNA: TGCAGTGCTCCAGACAGGAATCAGAAAGAAAAACTGTTTTTT. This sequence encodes CSAPDRNQKEKLFF.

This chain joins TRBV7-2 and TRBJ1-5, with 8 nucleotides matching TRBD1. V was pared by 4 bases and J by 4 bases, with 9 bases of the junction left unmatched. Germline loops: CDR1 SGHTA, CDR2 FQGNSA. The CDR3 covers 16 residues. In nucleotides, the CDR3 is TGTGCCAGCAGCTCGGACAGGGAAGCTTGGAATCAGCCCCAGCATTTT. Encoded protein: CASSSDREAWNQPQHF.

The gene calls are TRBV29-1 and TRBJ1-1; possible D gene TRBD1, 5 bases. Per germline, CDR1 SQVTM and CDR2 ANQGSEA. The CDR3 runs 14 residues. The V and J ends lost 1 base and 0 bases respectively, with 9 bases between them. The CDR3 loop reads CSVEGRGLNTEAFF. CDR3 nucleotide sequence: TGCAGCGTTGAAGGGAGGGGATTGAACACTGAAGCTTTCTTT.

The CDR3 spells CASSLGGAQSTEAFF. CDR3 nucleotide sequence: TGTGCCAGCAGTTTAGGGGGGGCCCAGTCCACTGAAGCTTTCTTT. The genes are TRBV28 and TRBJ1-1; D may be TRBD1 (6 bases). Trimming removed 2 bases from V and 4 bases from J, with 14 bases in between. Germline V gene data show CDR1 as MDHEN and CDR2 as SYDVKM. This CDR3 contains 15 residues.

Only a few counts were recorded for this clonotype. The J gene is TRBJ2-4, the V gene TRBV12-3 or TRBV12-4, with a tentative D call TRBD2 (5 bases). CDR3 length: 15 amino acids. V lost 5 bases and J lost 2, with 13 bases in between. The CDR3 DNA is TGTGCCAGCAGTCGTCAGGAGGCGACCAAAAACATTCAGTACTTC. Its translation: CASSRQEATKNIQYF.

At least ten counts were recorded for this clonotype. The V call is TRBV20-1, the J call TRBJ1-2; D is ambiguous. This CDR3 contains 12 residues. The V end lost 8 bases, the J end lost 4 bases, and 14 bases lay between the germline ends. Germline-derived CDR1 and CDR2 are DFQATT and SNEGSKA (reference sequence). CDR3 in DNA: TGCAGTATTAGACGGGAGGGCTATGGCTACACCTTC. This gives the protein CSIRREGYGYTF.

The CDR3 loop is CASSLSPGVSYEQYF. For the CDR3, the DNA is TGTGCCAGCAGTCTCTCCCCAGGGGTGTCCTACGAGCAGTACTTC. The J gene is TRBJ2-7, the V gene TRBV6-2 or TRBV6-3, with a tentative D call TRBD1 (6 bases). In germline, CDR1 is MNHEY, CDR2 SVGEGT. Trimming pared 5 bases from V and 1 base from J, leaving 15 bases between. The CDR3 runs 15 residues.

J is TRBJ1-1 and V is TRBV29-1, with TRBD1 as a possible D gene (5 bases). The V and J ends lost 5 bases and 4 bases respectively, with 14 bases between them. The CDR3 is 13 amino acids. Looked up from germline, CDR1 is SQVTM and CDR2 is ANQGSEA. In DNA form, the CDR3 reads TGCAGCGTTCGTGACGGGGGTGGCACTGAAGCTTTCTTT. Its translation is CSVRDGGGTEAFF.

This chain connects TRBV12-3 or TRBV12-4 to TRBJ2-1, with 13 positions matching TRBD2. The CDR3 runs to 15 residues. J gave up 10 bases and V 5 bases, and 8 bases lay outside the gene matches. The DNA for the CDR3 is TGTGCCAGCAGTGACACTAGCGGGGGGGCAGAGGAGCAGTTCTTC. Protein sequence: CASSDTSGGAEEQFF.

The CDR3 bases are TGCAGTGCTATGGATCAGCGAGAGACCCAGTACTTC. As protein: CSAMDQRETQYF. The rearrangement uses TRBV20-1 and TRBJ2-5; D ambiguous. V was clipped by 4 bases and J by 4 bases, with 10 bases between them. The germline V gene has CDR1 DFQATT and CDR2 SNEGSKA (reference sequence). The CDR3 extends over 12 amino acids.

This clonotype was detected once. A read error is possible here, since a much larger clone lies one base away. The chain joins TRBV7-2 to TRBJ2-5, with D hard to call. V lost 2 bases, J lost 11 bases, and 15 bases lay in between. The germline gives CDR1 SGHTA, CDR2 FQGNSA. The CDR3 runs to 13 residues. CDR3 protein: CASSLKSPYGQYF. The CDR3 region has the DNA TGTGCCAGCAGCTTAAAGTCCCCCTACGGGCAGTACTTC. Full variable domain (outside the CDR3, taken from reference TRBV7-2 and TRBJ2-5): GAGVSQSPSNKVTEKGKDVELRCDPISGHTALYWYRQSLGQGLEFLIYFQGNSAPDKSGLPSDRFSAERTGGSVSTLTIQRTQQEDSAVYLCASSLKSPYGQYFGPGTRLLVL.

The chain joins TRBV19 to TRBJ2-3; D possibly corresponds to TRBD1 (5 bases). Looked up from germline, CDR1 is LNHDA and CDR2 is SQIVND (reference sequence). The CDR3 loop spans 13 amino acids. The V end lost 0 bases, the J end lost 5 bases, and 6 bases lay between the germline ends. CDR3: CASSIERGDTQYF. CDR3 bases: TGTGCCAGTAGTATAGAAAGGGGAGATACGCAGTATTTT.

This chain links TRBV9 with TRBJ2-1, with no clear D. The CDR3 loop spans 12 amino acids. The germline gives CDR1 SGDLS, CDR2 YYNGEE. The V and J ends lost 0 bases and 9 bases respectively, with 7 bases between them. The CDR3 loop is CASSVGAFEQFF. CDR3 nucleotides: TGTGCCAGCAGCGTAGGGGCGTTTGAGCAGTTCTTC.

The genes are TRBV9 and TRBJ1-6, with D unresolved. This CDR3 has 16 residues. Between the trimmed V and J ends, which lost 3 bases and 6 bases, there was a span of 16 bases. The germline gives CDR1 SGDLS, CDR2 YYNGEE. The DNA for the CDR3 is TGTGCCAGCAGCGCCCTTAGCTCCACGGGTAATTCACCCCTCCACTTT. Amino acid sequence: CASSALSSTGNSPLHF. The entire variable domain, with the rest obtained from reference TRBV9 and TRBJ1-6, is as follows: DSGVTQTPKHLITATGQRVTLRCSPRSGDLSVYWYQQSLDQGLQFLIQYYNGEERAKGNILERFSAQQFPDLHSELNLSSLELGDSALYFCASSALSSTGNSPLHFGNGTRLTVT.

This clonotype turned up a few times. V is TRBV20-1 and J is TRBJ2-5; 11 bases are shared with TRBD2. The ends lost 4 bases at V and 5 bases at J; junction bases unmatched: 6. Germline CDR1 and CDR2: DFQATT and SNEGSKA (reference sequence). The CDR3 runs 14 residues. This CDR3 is CSATRLAGLETQYF. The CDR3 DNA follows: TGCAGTGCTACCAGACTAGCGGGGTTGGAGACCCAGTACTTC.